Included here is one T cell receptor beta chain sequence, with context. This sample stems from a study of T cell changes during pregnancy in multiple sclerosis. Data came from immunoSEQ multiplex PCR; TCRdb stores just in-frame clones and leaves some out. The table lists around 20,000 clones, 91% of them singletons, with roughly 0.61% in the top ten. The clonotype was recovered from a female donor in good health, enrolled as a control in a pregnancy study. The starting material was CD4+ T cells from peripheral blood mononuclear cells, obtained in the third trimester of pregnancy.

The CDR3 DNA follows: TGTGCCAGCAGACAGCGGCCTATAGGGACAGATACGCAGTATTTT. Amino acids: CASRQRPIGTDTQYF. V and J are TRBV6-4 and TRBJ2-3; weak D call: TRBD2 (5 bases). This CDR3 spans 15 amino acids. V lost 6 bases to trimming and J lost 3 bases, with 16 bases between them. Looked up from germline, CDR1 is MRHNA and CDR2 is SNTAGT.